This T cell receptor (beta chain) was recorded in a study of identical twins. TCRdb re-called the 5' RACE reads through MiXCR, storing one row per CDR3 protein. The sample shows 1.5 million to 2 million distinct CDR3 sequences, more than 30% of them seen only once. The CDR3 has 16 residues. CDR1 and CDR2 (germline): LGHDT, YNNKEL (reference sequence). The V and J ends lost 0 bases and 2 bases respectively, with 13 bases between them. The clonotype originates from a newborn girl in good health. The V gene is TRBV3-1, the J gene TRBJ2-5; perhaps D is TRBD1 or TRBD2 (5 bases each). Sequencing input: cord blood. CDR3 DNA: TGTGCCAGCAGCCAAGACAGCTCCTGGGGGCAAGAGACCCAGTACTTC. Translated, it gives CASSQDSSWGQETQYF.